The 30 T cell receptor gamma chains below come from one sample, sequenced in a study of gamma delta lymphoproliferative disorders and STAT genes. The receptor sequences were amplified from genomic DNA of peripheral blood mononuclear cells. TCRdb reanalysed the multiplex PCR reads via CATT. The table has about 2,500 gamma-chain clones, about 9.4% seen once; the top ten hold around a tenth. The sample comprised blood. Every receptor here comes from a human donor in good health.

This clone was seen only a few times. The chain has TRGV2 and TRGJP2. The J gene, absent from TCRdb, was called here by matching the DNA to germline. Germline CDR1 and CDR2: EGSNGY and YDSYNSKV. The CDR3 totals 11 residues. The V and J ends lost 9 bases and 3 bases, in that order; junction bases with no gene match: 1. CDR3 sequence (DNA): TGTGCCACCGGTAGTGATTGGATCAAGACGTTT. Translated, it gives CATGSDWIKTF.

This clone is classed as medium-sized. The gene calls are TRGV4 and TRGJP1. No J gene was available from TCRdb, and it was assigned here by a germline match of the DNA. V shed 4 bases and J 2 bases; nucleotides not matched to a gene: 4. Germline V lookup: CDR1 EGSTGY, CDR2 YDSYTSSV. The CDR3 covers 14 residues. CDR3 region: CATWEPTTGWFKIF. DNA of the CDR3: TGTGCCACCTGGGAACCCACCACTGGTTGGTTCAAGATATTT.

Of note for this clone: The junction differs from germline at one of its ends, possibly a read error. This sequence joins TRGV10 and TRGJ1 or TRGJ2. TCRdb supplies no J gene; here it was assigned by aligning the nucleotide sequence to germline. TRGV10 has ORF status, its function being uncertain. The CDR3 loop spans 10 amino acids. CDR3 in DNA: TGCGCGGGATTTAAATATAAGAAACTCTTT. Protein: CAGFKYKKLF.

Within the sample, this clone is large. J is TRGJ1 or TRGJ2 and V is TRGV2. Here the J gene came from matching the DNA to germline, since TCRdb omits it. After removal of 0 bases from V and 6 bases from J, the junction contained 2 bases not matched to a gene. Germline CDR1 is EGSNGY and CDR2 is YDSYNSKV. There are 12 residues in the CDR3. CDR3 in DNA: TGTGCCACCTGGGACGGGCCTTATAAGAAACTCTTT. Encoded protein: CATWDGPYKKLF.

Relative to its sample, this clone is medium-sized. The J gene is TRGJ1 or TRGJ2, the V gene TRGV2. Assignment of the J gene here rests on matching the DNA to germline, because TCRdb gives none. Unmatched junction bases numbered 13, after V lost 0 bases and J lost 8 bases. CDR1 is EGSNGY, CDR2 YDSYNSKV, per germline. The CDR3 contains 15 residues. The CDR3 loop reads CATWDGPSTPDKKLF. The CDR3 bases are TGTGCCACCTGGGACGGGCCTTCCACTCCCGATAAGAAACTCTTT.

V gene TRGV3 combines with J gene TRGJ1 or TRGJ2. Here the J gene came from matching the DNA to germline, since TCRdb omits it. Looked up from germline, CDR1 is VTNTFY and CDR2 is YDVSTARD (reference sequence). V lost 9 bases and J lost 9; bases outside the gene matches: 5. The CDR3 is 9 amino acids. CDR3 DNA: TGTGCCACCCGTCTTAAGAAACTCTTT. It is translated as CATRLKKLF.

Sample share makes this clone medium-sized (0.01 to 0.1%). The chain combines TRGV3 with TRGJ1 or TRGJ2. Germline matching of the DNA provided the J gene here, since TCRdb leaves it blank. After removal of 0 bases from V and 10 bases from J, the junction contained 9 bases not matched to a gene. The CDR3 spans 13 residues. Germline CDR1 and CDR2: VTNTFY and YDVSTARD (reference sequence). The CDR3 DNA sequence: TGTGCCACCTGGGACAGGCGGGGGGGAAAGAAACTCTTT. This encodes CATWDRRGGKKLF.

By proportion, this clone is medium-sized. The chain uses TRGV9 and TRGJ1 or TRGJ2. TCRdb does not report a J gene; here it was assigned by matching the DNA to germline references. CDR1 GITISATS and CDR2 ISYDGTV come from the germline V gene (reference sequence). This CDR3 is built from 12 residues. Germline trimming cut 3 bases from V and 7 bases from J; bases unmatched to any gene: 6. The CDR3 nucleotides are TGTGCCTTGTGGGAGACCTCATATAAGAAACTCTTT. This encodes CALWETSYKKLF.

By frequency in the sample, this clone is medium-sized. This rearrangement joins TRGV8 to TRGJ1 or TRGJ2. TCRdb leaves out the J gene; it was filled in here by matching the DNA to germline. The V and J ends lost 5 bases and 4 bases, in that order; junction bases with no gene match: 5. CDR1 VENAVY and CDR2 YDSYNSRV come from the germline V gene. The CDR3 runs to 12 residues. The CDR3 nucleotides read TGTGCCACCTGGGGGGTATATTATAAGAAACTCTTT. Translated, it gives CATWGVYYKKLF.

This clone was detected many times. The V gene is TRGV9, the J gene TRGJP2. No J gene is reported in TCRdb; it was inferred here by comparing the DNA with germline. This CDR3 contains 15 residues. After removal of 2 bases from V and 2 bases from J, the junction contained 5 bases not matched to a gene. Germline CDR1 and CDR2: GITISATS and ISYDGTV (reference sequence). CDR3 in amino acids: CALWEDPSSDWIKTF. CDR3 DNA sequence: TGTGCCTTGTGGGAGGACCCGAGTAGTGATTGGATCAAGACGTTT.

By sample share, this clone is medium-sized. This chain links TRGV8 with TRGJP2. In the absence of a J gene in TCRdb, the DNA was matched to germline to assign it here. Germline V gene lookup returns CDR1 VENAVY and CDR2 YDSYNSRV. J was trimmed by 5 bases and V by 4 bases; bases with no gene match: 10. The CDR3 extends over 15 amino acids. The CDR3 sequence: CATWEGSWSDWIKTF. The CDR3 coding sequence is TGTGCCACCTGGGAAGGGAGTTGGAGTGATTGGATCAAGACGTTT.

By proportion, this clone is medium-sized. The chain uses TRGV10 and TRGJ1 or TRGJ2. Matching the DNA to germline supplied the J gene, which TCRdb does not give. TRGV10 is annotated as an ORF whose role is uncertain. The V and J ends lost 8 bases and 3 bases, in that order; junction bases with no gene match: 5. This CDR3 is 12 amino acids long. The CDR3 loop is CAAWGSYYKKLF. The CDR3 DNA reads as TGTGCTGCGTGGGGTTCTTATTATAAGAAACTCTTT.

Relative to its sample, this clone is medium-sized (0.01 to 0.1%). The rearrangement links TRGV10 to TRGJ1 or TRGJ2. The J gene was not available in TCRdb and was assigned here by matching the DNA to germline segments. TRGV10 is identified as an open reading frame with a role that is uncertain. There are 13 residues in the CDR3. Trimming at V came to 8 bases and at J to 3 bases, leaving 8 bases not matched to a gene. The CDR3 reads CAAWGGVYYKKLF. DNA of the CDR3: TGTGCTGCGTGGGGAGGAGTTTATTATAAGAAACTCTTT.

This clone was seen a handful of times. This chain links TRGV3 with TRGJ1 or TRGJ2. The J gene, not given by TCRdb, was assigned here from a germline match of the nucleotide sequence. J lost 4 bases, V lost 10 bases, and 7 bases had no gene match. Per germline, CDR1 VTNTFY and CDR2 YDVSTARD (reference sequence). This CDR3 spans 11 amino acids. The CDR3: CATTTYYKKLF. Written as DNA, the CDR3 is TGTGCCACTACTACCTATTATAAGAAACTCTTT.

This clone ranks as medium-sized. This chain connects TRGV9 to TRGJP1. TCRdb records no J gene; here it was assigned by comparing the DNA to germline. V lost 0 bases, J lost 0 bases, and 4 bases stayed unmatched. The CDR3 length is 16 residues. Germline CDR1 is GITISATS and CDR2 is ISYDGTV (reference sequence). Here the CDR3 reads CALWEVVHTTGWFKIF. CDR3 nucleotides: TGTGCCTTGTGGGAGGTGGTACATACCACTGGTTGGTTCAAGATATTT.

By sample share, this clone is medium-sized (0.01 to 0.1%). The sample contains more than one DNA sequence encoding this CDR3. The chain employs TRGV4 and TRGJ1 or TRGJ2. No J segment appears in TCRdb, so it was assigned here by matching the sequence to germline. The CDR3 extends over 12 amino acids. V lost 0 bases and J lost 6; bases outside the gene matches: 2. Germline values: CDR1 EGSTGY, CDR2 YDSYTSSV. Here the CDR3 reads CATWDGRYKKLF. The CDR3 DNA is TGTGCCACCTGGGATGGGCGTTATAAGAAACTCTTT.

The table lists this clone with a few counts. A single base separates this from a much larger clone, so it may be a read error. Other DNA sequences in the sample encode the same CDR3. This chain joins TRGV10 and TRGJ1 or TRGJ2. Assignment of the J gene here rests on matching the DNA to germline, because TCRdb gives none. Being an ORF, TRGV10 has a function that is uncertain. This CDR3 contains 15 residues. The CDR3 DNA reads TGTGCCGCGTGGGATTATGTTTGGCTAGATTATAAGAAACTCTTT. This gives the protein CAAWDYVWLDYKKLF.

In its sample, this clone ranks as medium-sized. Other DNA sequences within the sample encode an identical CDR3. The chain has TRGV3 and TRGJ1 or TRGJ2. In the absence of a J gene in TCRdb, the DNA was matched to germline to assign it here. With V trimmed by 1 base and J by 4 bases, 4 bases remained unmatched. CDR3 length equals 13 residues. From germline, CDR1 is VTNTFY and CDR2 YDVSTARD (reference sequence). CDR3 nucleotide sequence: TGTGCCACCTGGGACAGCTACTATTATAAGAAACTCTTT. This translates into CATWDSYYYKKLF.

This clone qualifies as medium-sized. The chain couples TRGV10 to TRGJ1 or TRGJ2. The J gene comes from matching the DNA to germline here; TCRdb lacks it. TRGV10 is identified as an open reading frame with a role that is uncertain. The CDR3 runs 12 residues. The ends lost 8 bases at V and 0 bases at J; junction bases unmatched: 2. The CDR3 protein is CAAWANYYKKLF. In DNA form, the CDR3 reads TGTGCTGCGTGGGCGAATTATTATAAGAAACTCTTT.

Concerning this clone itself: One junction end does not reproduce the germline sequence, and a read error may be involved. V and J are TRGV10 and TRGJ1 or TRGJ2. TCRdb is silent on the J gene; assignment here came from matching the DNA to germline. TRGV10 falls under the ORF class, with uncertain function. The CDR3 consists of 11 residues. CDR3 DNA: TGCGCGGGATTAGGTTATTATAAGAAACTCTTT. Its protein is CAGLGYYKKLF.

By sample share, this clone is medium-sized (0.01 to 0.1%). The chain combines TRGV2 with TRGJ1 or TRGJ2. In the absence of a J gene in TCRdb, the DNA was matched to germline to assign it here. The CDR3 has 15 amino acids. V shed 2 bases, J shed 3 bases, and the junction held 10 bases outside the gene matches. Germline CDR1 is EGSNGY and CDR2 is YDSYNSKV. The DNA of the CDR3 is TGTGCCACCTGGGACGTCGGTCACGGTTATTATAAGAAACTCTTT. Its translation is CATWDVGHGYYKKLF.

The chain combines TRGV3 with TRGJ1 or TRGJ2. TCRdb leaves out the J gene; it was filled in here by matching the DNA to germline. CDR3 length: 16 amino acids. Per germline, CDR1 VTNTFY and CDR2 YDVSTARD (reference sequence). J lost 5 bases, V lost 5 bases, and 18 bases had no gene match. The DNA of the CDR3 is TGTGCCACCTGGGGGCGGCTCTCTGGACATCATTATAAGAAACTCTTT. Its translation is CATWGRLSGHHYKKLF.

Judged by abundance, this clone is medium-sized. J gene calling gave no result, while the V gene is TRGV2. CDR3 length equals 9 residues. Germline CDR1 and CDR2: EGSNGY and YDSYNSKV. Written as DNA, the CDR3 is TGTGCCACCTGGGACGGGCTGTTCTTT. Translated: CATWDGLFF.

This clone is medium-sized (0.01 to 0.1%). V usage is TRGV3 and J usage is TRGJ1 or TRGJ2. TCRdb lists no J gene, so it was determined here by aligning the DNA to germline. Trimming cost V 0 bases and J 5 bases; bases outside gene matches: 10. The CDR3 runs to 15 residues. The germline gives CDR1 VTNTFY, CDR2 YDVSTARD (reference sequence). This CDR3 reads CATWDRPVVHYKKLF. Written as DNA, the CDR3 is TGTGCCACCTGGGACAGGCCGGTCGTCCATTATAAGAAACTCTTT.

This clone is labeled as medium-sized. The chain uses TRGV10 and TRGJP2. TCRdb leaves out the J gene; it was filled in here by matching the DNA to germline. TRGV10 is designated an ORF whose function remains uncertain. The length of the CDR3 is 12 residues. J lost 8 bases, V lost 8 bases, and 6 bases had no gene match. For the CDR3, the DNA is TGTGCTGCGTGGGACGTAGATTGGATCAAGACGTTT. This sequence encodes CAAWDVDWIKTF.

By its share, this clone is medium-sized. The CDR3 DNA sequence: TGTGCCACCTGGGATGGGCTCAATTATTATAAGAAACTCTTT. Encoded protein: CATWDGLNYYKKLF. This chain links TRGV4 with TRGJ1 or TRGJ2. The J gene was not available in TCRdb and was assigned here by matching the DNA to germline segments. Trimming removed 0 bases from V and 1 base from J; junction bases left unmatched: 3. The CDR3 is made up of 14 amino acids. CDR1 EGSTGY and CDR2 YDSYTSSV come from the germline V gene.

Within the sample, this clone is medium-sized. CDR3 amino acids: CATWDRPEGATGWFKIF. In DNA form, the CDR3 reads TGTGCCACCTGGGATAGGCCTGAGGGTGCCACTGGTTGGTTCAAGATATTT. The rearrangement uses TRGV8 and TRGJP1. TCRdb does not report a J gene; here it was assigned by matching the DNA to germline references. V dropped 0 bases and J dropped 3; count of bases not matched to a gene: 10. Per germline, CDR1 VENAVY and CDR2 YDSYNSRV. The CDR3 spans 17 residues.

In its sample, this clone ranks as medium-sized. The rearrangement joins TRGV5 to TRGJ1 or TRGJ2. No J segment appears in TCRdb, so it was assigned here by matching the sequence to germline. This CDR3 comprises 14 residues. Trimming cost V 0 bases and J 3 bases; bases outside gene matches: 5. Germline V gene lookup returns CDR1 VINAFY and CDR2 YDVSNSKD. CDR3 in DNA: TGTGCCACCTGGGACAGGCTAAGTTATTATAAGAAACTCTTT. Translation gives CATWDRLSYYKKLF.

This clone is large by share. CDR3 in amino acids: CAAWEIYYKKLF. CDR3 bases: TGTGCTGCGTGGGAAATCTATTATAAGAAACTCTTT. The chain has TRGV10 and TRGJ1 or TRGJ2. The J gene, missing from TCRdb, was assigned here through DNA to germline matching. TRGV10 is marked as an open reading frame, function uncertain. The J segment lost 4 bases and the V segment lost 8 bases, leaving 6 bases of the junction unmatched. CDR3 length: 12 residues.

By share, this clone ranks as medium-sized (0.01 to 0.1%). The CDR3, as DNA: TGTGCCACCTGGGATGGATCTTATTATAAGAAACTCTTT. Translation gives CATWDGSYYKKLF. The chain uses TRGV4 and TRGJ1 or TRGJ2. Assignment of the J gene here rests on matching the DNA to germline, because TCRdb gives none. The CDR3 length is 13 residues. CDR1 is EGSTGY, CDR2 YDSYTSSV, per germline. J gave up 3 bases and V 1 base, and 3 bases lay outside the gene matches.